Listed below are T cell receptor beta chains from one sample, sequenced in a study of Ad26.COV2.S vaccination and SARS-CoV-2 variants. Assay used: immunoSEQ multiplex PCR; TCRdb lists only in-frame clones, some missing. The sample lists 400,000 to 450,000 clones; 90% were seen once. Sample: peripheral blood, taken in a trial of Ad26.COV2.S vaccine versus placebo. The receptors originated from a person aged 18-60 years who received the Ad26.COV2.S COVID-19 vaccine or a placebo. Both conserved end residues are part of each CDR3. D genes are given only for firm matches. A clone size is listed for some rows: how often the clone was seen (once, few, many), or a class if it is expanded.

TRBJ1-3	15	.	TRBV14	.	TGTGCCAGCAGCCAAGGGCCCAGCTCTGGAAACACCATATATTTT	CASSQGPSSGNTIYF
TRBJ2-3	13	.	TRBV7-3	.	TGTGCCAGCAGCTTAATTAGCACAGATACGCAGTATTTT	CASSLISTDTQYF
TRBJ2-2	13	.	TRBV5-1	.	TGCGCCAGCAGCTTAACAGACACCGGGGAGCTGTTTTTT	CASSLTDTGELFF
TRBJ2-2	12	TRBD1	TRBV10-3	.	TGTGCCACCAAGACAGGGCCCGGGGAGCTGTTTTTT	CATKTGPGELFF
TRBJ2-7	14	.	TRBV3-1/TRBV3-2	.	TGTGCCAGCAGCCAAGACTACGGTCCCTACGAGCAGTACTTC	CASSQDYGPYEQYF
TRBJ2-7	13	.	TRBV6-2/TRBV6-3	.	TGTGCCAGCAGTTGGACGGACTCCTACGAGCAGTACTTC	CASSWTDSYEQYF
TRBJ2-7	16	TRBD2	TRBV6-1	once	TGTGCCAGCAGTGGAACCCTTAGCGGGAGAGAGGACGAGCAGTACTTC	CASSGTLSGREDEQYF
TRBJ2-1	17	.	TRBV20-1	once	TGCAGTGCTAGTCCTCCCCAGTATGGGGAGTGGAGCGATGAGCAGTTCTTC	CSASPPQYGEWSDEQFF
TRBJ2-7	13	.	TRBV15	.	TGTGCCACCAGCAGGGACTTCTCCTACGAGCAGTACTTC	CATSRDFSYEQYF
TRBJ2-3	19	TRBD1	TRBV28	.	TGTGCCAGCAGTTTATGGGGCGGTGCGGTGAGACAGGGGTCAGATACGCAGTATTTT	CASSLWGGAVRQGSDTQYF
TRBJ2-3	17	TRBD2	TRBV7-2	.	TGTGCCAGCAGCTCCTTTCGGACTAGCGGGAGCACAGATACGCAGTATTTT	CASSSFRTSGSTDTQYF
TRBJ2-1	19	TRBD1	TRBV10-3	.	TGTGCCATCAGTGGCCCCGTGACAGGGGCTAGCTCATCCTACAATGAGCAGTTCTTC	CAISGPVTGASSSYNEQFF
TRBJ2-7	16	TRBD1	TRBV27	.	TGTGCCAGCAGTTTGGGAGGGACAGGGGACTCCTACGAGCAGTACTTC	CASSLGGTGDSYEQYF
TRBJ2-5	15	.	TRBV5-6	.	TGTGCCAGCAGCTTGGTCGGCCCGCCAGGGGAGACCCAGTACTTC	CASSLVGPPGETQYF
TRBJ2-5	14	TRBD1	TRBV7-2	.	TGTGCCAGCAGCTTCAAGGGACAGCAAGAGACCCAGTACTTC	CASSFKGQQETQYF
TRBJ1-2	16	TRBD1	TRBV18	.	TGTGCCAGCTCACCATTGACAGGGTATGCTAACTATGGCTACACCTTC	CASSPLTGYANYGYTF
TRBJ2-5	17	TRBD1	TRBV7-8	.	TGTGCCAGCAGCTTAGTGGGAGACAGGGGGCCTCAAGAGACCCAGTACTTC	CASSLVGDRGPQETQYF
TRBJ1-1	14	.	TRBV6-5	.	TGTGCCAGCAGTTACCAGCAAATTGACACTGAAGCTTTCTTT	CASSYQQIDTEAFF
TRBJ2-2	15	TRBD1	TRBV7-8	.	TGTGCCAGCAGCAGGACAGGGTTGGAAACCGGGGAGCTGTTTTTT	CASSRTGLETGELFF
TRBJ2-5	13	.	TRBV29-1	.	TGCAGCGTTGAAGCTGGGGCGGGAGAGACCCAGTACTTC	CSVEAGAGETQYF
TRBJ2-7	15	TRBD1	TRBV7-9	.	TGTGCCAGCAGCTCCGGGACAGGGGGATCGGACGAGCAGTACTTC	CASSSGTGGSDEQYF
TRBJ1-4	16	.	TRBV19	.	TGTGCCAGTAGTATTAGGGGGGCTCGAATGAAGGAAAAACTGTTTTTT	CASSIRGARMKEKLFF
TRBJ2-5	15	TRBD2	TRBV27	.	TGTGCCAGCAGTATAGGGAGCGGGAGCTGGGAGACCCAGTACTTC	CASSIGSGSWETQYF
TRBJ1-5	14	TRBD1	TRBV7-9	.	TGTGCCAGCAGCTTGACAGGGGGAAATCAGCCCCAGCATTTT	CASSLTGGNQPQHF
TRBJ2-5	14	.	TRBV11-2	.	TGTGCCAGCAGCCCCGGGACACTCCAAGAGACCCAGTACTTC	CASSPGTLQETQYF
TRBJ2-1	16	TRBD1	TRBV5-1	.	TGCGCCAGCAGCTTGGGGGGACAGGGTACGGGGAATGAGCAGTTCTTC	CASSLGGQGTGNEQFF
TRBJ1-1	16	TRBD1	TRBV9	.	TGTGCCAGCAGCGTAGAGGCAGGGGGCGAGGGCACTGAAGCTTTCTTT	CASSVEAGGEGTEAFF
TRBJ2-4	16	.	TRBV7-2	.	TGTGCCAGCAGCTTAAAAGTTGGGTGGGCCAAAAACATTCAGTACTTC	CASSLKVGWAKNIQYF
TRBJ2-4	19	TRBD1	TRBV7-9	.	TGTGCCAGCAGCACCTCGACAGGGGCAAATCAACTAGCCAAAAACATTCAGTACTTC	CASSTSTGANQLAKNIQYF
TRBJ1-2	15	.	TRBV5-1	.	TGCGCCAGCAGCTTGGGGACAGATTCCAACTATGGCTACACCTTC	CASSLGTDSNYGYTF
TRBJ2-7	13	.	TRBV7-2	.	TGTGCCAGCAGCTTACCGGACAGCCAAGAGCAGTACTTC	CASSLPDSQEQYF
TRBJ2-7	17	.	TRBV7-2	.	TGTGCCAGCAGCTTATGGTATATGGTGGGGGGCCATTTCGAGCAGTACTTC	CASSLWYMVGGHFEQYF
TRBJ1-2	14	TRBD1	TRBV3-1/TRBV3-2	.	TGTGCCAGCAGACGAGGACAGGGGAGCTATGGCTACACCTTC	CASRRGQGSYGYTF
TRBJ1-1	14	.	TRBV11-2	.	TGTGCCAGCAGCTGGGGAGGGGGGGACACTGAAGCTTTCTTT	CASSWGGGDTEAFF
TRBJ1-4	14	TRBD1	TRBV5-1	.	TGCGCCAGCAGCTTGGGACAGGGTGAAGAAAAACTGTTTTTT	CASSLGQGEEKLFF
TRBJ1-2	15	.	TRBV21-1	once	TGTGCCAGCAGCAAAGCAAATGTCCCAGGGGTGGGCTACACCTTC	CASSKANVPGVGYTF
TRBJ2-7	18	TRBD2	TRBV27	.	TGTGCCAGCAGTTTAAAAGGAGTCATAGCGGGAGAATCTTCCGAGCAGTACTTC	CASSLKGVIAGESSEQYF
TRBJ1-4	14	.	TRBV28	.	TGTGCCAGCAGTTCAGGGGACCTAGGTGAAAAACTGTTTTTT	CASSSGDLGEKLFF
TRBJ2-1	13	.	TRBV5-5	once	TGTGCCAGCAGCTTGGCCCTTTGGAATGAGCAGTTCTTC	CASSLALWNEQFF
TRBJ2-3	15	TRBD1	TRBV19	.	TGTGCCAGTAGTACTCGGACAGGGGGCCCAGATACGCAGTATTTT	CASSTRTGGPDTQYF
TRBJ1-5	16	TRBD1	TRBV19	few	TGTGCCAGTAGTTCCAAGGGACAGGGTTGGAATCAGCCCCAGCATTTT	CASSSKGQGWNQPQHF
TRBJ1-3	18	TRBD1	TRBV19	.	TGTGCCAGTAGTACCCTCACGGACAGGGGGACGTATGAGGACACCATATATTTT	CASSTLTDRGTYEDTIYF
TRBJ1-2	13	.	TRBV7-9	many	TGTGCCAGCAGCAAAGGACTATACTATGGCTACACCTTC	CASSKGLYYGYTF
TRBJ2-2	13	TRBD1	TRBV9	.	TGTGCCAGCGGCCCACAGGGGGCCGGGGAGCTGTTTTTT	CASGPQGAGELFF
TRBJ1-1	14	.	TRBV28	.	TGTGCCAGCAGATTTTCAGGGGCGAACACTGAAGCTTTCTTT	CASRFSGANTEAFF
TRBJ2-4	14	.	TRBV7-9	once	TGTGCCAGCAGCTTCCAGCAGGGGTGGGACATTCAGTACTTC	CASSFQQGWDIQYF
TRBJ2-7	14	TRBD1	TRBV25-1	.	TGTGCCAGCAGTGAGTTAGGACAGGGGTACGAGCAGTACTTC	CASSELGQGYEQYF
TRBJ2-3	16	TRBD2	TRBV25-1	.	TGTGCCAGCAGTGAATATGAGGGAGGGCCTTCAGATACGCAGTATTTT	CASSEYEGGPSDTQYF
TRBJ1-2	14	.	TRBV27	.	TGTGCCAGCAGTTTATCGCTGGGTCACTATGGCTACACCTTC	CASSLSLGHYGYTF
TRBJ2-5	12	.	TRBV30	.	TGTGCCTGGAGCCTAGCTGCAGAGACCCAGTACTTC	CAWSLAAETQYF
TRBJ1-1	14	.	TRBV27	.	TGTGCCAGCAGCCCCCAGGATCCCCGCACTGAAGCTTTCTTT	CASSPQDPRTEAFF
TRBJ2-3	16	.	TRBV7-8	.	TGTGCCAGCAGCTTCGGGAGACAAACTAGCACAGATACGCAGTATTTT	CASSFGRQTSTDTQYF
TRBJ1-2	15	TRBD1	TRBV25-1	.	TGTGCCAGCAGTGATGAGGACAGGGGAAACTATGGCTACACCTTC	CASSDEDRGNYGYTF
TRBJ1-5	14	.	TRBV19	.	TGTGCCAGTAGTTCGGGCCTAAGCAATCAGCCCCAGCATTTT	CASSSGLSNQPQHF
TRBJ1-2	14	.	TRBV30	once	TGTGCCTGGAGTGTGAGAGGGAAGGGCTATGGCTACACCTTC	CAWSVRGKGYGYTF